The T cell receptor (beta chain) under discussion was sequenced for a study of blood T cell repertoires in COVID-19. Background on the study: Nucleic acid was either cDNA or gDNA, and it came from T cells, B-cell-depleted T cells, or PBMCs.

In the authors' workflow: Amplification with reference gene primers provided the estimates of nucleated cell counts. Method: immunoSEQ multiplex PCR; TCRdb's copy keeps in-frame clones and lacks some. D and trimming were read from the DNA, whereas the V and J calls and clone size are those reported in that table. The profile shows about 320,000 clones, around 90% of them singletons. V was clipped by 8 bases and J by 5 bases; unmatched bases: 11. The CDR3 length is 14 residues. CDR1 LNHDA and CDR2 SQIVND come from the germline V gene (reference sequence). This chain connects TRBV19 to TRBJ1-2; TRBD1 matches at 7 bases. The receptor was derived from a man in his late teens or twenties who had recovered from COVID-19. Sample: peripheral blood. This chain's CDR3 is CASRAPTGSYGYTF. CDR3 DNA: TGTGCCAGTCGAGCCCCGACAGGGAGTTATGGCTACACCTTC. Based on the CDR3 plus reference TRBV19 and TRBJ1-2, the full variable domain is DGGITQSPKYLFRKEGQNVTLSCEQNLNHDAMYWYRQDPGQGLRLIYYSQIVNDFQKGDIAEGYSVSREKKESFPLTVTSAQKNPTAFYLCASRAPTGSYGYTFGSGTRLTVV.